The text below deals with one T cell receptor (beta chain). Between the trimmed V and J ends, which lost 2 bases and 6 bases, there was a span of 13 bases. Germline CDR1 is SGHAT and CDR2 is FQNNGV. The CDR3 is 15 residues long. This entry belongs to a study of T cell responses to AZD1222 COVID-19 vaccine. Data came from immunoSEQ multiplex PCR; TCRdb stores just in-frame clones and leaves some out. Altogether around 99,000 clones are present, roughly 87% being singletons, with the ten largest covering 4% to 5.5%. The TCR sequence derives from an adult in good health. The material sequenced was peripheral blood, taken on day 0 of AZD1222 vaccination. The J gene is TRBJ2-2, the V gene TRBV11-2; perhaps TRBD2 as D (5 bases). The CDR3 DNA reads as TGTGCCAGCAGCTTAATCCGGGGTAAAGCCGGGGAGCTGTTTTTT. It yields the protein CASSLIRGKAGELFF.